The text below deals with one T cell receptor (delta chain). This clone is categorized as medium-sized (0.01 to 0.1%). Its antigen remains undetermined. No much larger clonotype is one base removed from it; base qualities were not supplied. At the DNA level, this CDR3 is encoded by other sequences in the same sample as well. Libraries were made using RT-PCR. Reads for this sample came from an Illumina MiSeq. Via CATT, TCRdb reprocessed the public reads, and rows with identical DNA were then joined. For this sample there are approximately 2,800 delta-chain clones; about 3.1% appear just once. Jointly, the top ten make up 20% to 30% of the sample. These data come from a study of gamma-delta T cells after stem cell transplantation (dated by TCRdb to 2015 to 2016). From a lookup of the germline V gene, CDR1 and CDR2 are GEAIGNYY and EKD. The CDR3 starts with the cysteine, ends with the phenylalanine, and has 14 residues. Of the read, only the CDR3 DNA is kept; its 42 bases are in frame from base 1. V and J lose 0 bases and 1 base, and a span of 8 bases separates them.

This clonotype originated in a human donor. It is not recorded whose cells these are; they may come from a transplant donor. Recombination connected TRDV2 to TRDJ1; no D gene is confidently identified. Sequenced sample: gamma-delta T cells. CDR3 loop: CACDTLKTTDKLIF. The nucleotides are TGTGCCTGTGACACCCTGAAGACCACCGATAAACTCATCTTT.